A selection of T cell receptor beta chains follows, all from one sample in a study of CD8 T cells in Susac syndrome. TCRdb reanalysed the immunoSEQ multiplex PCR reads using MiXCR and keeps one entry per CDR3 protein. The sample carries about 49,000 distinct CDR3 sequences, more than 85% recorded once. The sample taken for sequencing was CD8+ T cells from PBMCs. These receptors were obtained from a human donor in good health. Each CDR3 is given with its conserved first and last residue. The order of the fields is J gene, CDR3 length, V gene, D gene, clone size, CDR3 DNA, CDR3 protein. D genes are given only for firm matches. Size is stated for part of the rows, as once, few or many counts, or as a class when the clone is expanded.

TRBJ1-2	14	TRBV28	NA	NA	TGTGCCAGCAGTTTACGGGGGGATTCCTATGGCTACACCTTC	CASSLRGDSYGYTF
TRBJ2-3	13	TRBV20-1	NA	NA	TGCAGTGCGCCACTTGAGAGCACAGATACGCAGTATTTT	CSAPLESTDTQYF
TRBJ2-1	15	TRBV3-1	NA	NA	TGTGCCAGCAGCCCCGGGACATTTTTGAGGGATGAGCAGTTCTTC	CASSPGTFLRDEQFF
TRBJ1-1	15	TRBV19	TRBD1	NA	TGTGCCAGTTTTCCCGGGACAGAGGGGAACACTGAAGCTTTCTTT	CASFPGTEGNTEAFF
TRBJ2-7	14	TRBV28	NA	NA	TGTGCCAGCAGTTTTACGGGAGAGGGAGACGAGCAGTACTTC	CASSFTGEGDEQYF
TRBJ2-5	14	TRBV5-6	NA	NA	TGTGCCAGCAGCTTGGGGGCAGCGCAAGAGACCCAGTACTTC	CASSLGAAQETQYF
TRBJ2-2	18	TRBV29-1	TRBD2	NA	TGCAGCGTTGAAGTCGGGACTAGCGGGACCCAAAACACCGGGGAGCTGTTTTTT	CSVEVGTSGTQNTGELFF
TRBJ2-1	17	TRBV4-1	TRBD2	NA	TGCGCCAGCAGCCAAGATCCGGGACTAGCGGGTTTGTACGAGCAGTTCTTC	CASSQDPGLAGLYEQFF
TRBJ2-2	14	TRBV10-1	NA	NA	TGCGCCAGCAGTGTTCCAGGCGATGCCGGGGAGCTGTTTTTT	CASSVPGDAGELFF
TRBJ2-5	12	TRBV28	TRBD2	NA	TGTGCCAGCAGTTCGACTAGCCTGGCCCAGTACTTC	CASSSTSLAQYF
TRBJ2-1	15	TRBV5-1	NA	NA	TGCGCCAGCAGCTTGGCCAGGGAGTTATACAATGAGCAGTTCTTC	CASSLARELYNEQFF
TRBJ1-1	15	TRBV4-1	NA	once	TGCGCCAGCAGCCAAGAAAGTCAAGGGGAGGCTGAAGCTTTCTTT	CASSQESQGEAEAFF
TRBJ2-1	17	TRBV28	TRBD2	NA	TGTGCCAGCAGTTTACCCCATAGACTAGCGGGAGTACGTGAGCAGTTCTTC	CASSLPHRLAGVREQFF
TRBJ1-1	15	TRBV28	NA	NA	TGTGCCAGCAGTTCCCCCTCATCAGAACGGGCTGAAGCTTTCTTT	CASSSPSSERAEAFF
TRBJ2-5	16	TRBV4-1	NA	NA	TGCGCCAGCAGCCAGGACCGGTCCGGGGTCCAGGAGACCCAGTACTTC	CASSQDRSGVQETQYF
TRBJ1-1	13	TRBV4-1	TRBD1	NA	TGCGCCAGCAGCCAAGACAGGGGGATTGAAGCTTTCTTT	CASSQDRGIEAFF
TRBJ2-7	13	TRBV28	NA	once	TGTGCCAGCAGTTTCGGAGTAGCCTACGAGCAGTACTTC	CASSFGVAYEQYF
TRBJ2-1	15	TRBV11-2	TRBD2	NA	TGTGCCAGCAGCTTAGAACGCGGGAGTTTGAATGAGCAGTTCTTC	CASSLERGSLNEQFF
TRBJ2-1	14	TRBV27	NA	NA	TGTGCCAGCAGTTTAAACCTTGGGGCGGAGGAGCAGTTCTTC	CASSLNLGAEEQFF
TRBJ2-1	15	TRBV29-1	NA	NA	TGCAGCGTCCTCAGGGTTAGAACCTCAGGGAATGAGCAGTTCTTC	CSVLRVRTSGNEQFF
TRBJ1-1	13	TRBV4-1	NA	NA	TGCGCCAGCAGCCAGGGGGTGAACACTGAAGCTTTCTTT	CASSQGVNTEAFF
TRBJ2-7	15	TRBV6-6	NA	NA	TGTGCCAGCAGTTTAGAGAGCGGCTTCTCCTACGAGCAGTACTTC	CASSLESGFSYEQYF
TRBJ2-7	15	TRBV7-8	NA	NA	TGTGCCAGCAGCTTAGTTCGTGGTAACTCCTACGAGCAGTACTTC	CASSLVRGNSYEQYF
TRBJ2-3	14	TRBV28	NA	few	TGTGCCAGCAGTTTACTAGGCGGTGCAGATACGCAGTATTTT	CASSLLGGADTQYF
TRBJ1-6	15	TRBV7-9	TRBD1	NA	TGTGCCAGCAGCTTTAGGGGACAGGGAGATTCACCCCTCCACTTT	CASSFRGQGDSPLHF
TRBJ2-7	11	TRBV6-1	TRBD1	NA	TGTGCCAGCAGGGACAGGGGCGAGCAGTACTTC	CASRDRGEQYF
TRBJ1-1	14	TRBV6-5	TRBD1	NA	TGTGCCAGCAGTTGGACAGGGGGTGGTACTGAAGCTTTCTTT	CASSWTGGGTEAFF
TRBJ2-1	12	TRBV12-5	NA	NA	TGTGCTAGTGGTTTGGTACCTAGTGAGCAGTTCTTC	CASGLVPSEQFF
TRBJ2-7	14	TRBV3-1	NA	once	TGTGCCAGCAGCCAAGATCGGGGTGGGGACGAGCAGTACTTC	CASSQDRGGDEQYF
TRBJ1-2	15	TRBV7-9	NA	once	TGTGCCAGCAGCTTAGTTTTCCAGGGGCGATATGGCTACACCTTC	CASSLVFQGRYGYTF
TRBJ1-4	16	TRBV2	TRBD1	NA	TGTGCCAGCAGTAACTTACAGGGGCCGCTTGGTGAAAAACTGTTTTTT	CASSNLQGPLGEKLFF
TRBJ2-7	14	TRBV5-1	NA	NA	TGCGCCAGCAGCTCCGCCAGGGGATCCTACGAGCAGTACTTC	CASSSARGSYEQYF
TRBJ2-3	13	TRBV11-2	NA	NA	TGTGCCAGCAGCCCACCGGGCGTAACCACGCAGTATTTT	CASSPPGVTTQYF
TRBJ2-1	12	TRBV6-6	NA	NA	TGTGCCAGCAGTCCACCGGGGAATGAGCAGTTCTTC	CASSPPGNEQFF
TRBJ2-7	15	TRBV27	NA	NA	TGTGCCAGCAGCCATGGCACAGGGACCGGCTACGAGCAGTACTTC	CASSHGTGTGYEQYF
TRBJ1-2	16	TRBV28	TRBD1	NA	TGTGCCAGCAGTACTATTAGGACAGGGGCTAACTATGGCTACACCTTC	CASSTIRTGANYGYTF
TRBJ2-3	17	TRBV4-1	TRBD2	NA	TGCGCCAGCAGCCCCAGACTAGCGGGAGGGGTTGCAGATACGCAGTATTTT	CASSPRLAGGVADTQYF
TRBJ2-7	16	TRBV27	TRBD2	NA	TGTGCCAGCAGTCCCTACCTGGCTAGCGGTAAATACGAGCAGTACTTC	CASSPYLASGKYEQYF
TRBJ2-7	14	TRBV13	TRBD2	few	TGTGCCAGCAGCCATAGCGGGATCTCCTACGAGCAGTACTTC	CASSHSGISYEQYF
TRBJ2-7	16	TRBV7-9	TRBD1	once	TGTGCCAGCAGCTGGGTAGGGGGGACAGGGTTCTACGAGCAGTACTTC	CASSWVGGTGFYEQYF
TRBJ2-1	15	TRBV5-1	NA	NA	TGCGCCAGCAGCTTGACGGCGGACTCCTACAATGAGCAGTTCTTC	CASSLTADSYNEQFF
TRBJ2-1	14	TRBV27	NA	NA	TGTGCCAGCAGTTTATGGTCGACCTACAATGAGCAGTTCTTC	CASSLWSTYNEQFF
TRBJ1-2	12	TRBV28	NA	NA	TGTGCCAGCACTTCGGAGGGGTGGGGCTACACCTTC	CASTSEGWGYTF
TRBJ2-7	13	TRBV7-9	TRBD1	NA	TGTGCCAGCACACGACAGGGGGCGAACGAGCAGTACTTC	CASTRQGANEQYF
TRBJ1-5	13	TRBV27	NA	NA	TGTGCCAGCAGCTGGGGGGGCAATCAGCCCCAGCATTTT	CASSWGGNQPQHF
TRBJ2-5	14	TRBV28	TRBD1	NA	TGTGCCAGCAGTTCGACAGGGATGGCTGAGACCCAGTACTTC	CASSSTGMAETQYF
TRBJ2-1	15	TRBV4-1	NA	NA	TGCGCCAGCAGCCAAGATGGGGGGTCCTACAATGAGCAGTTCTTC	CASSQDGGSYNEQFF
TRBJ2-3	15	TRBV24-1	NA	NA	TGTGCCACCAGTGACCCGGGCTGGGAGAGAGATACGCAGTATTTT	CATSDPGWERDTQYF
TRBJ2-1	14	TRBV10-3	NA	NA	TGTGCCATCAGTGCGGCGGACTCCTACAATGAGCAGTTCTTC	CAISAADSYNEQFF
TRBJ2-7	13	TRBV20-1	TRBD1	NA	TGCAGTGCTAGGATTCGGGACAGCTACGAGCAGTACTTC	CSARIRDSYEQYF
TRBJ2-3	13	TRBV5-1	NA	NA	TGCGCCAGCAGCTTGGAGGGCACAGATACGCAGTATTTT	CASSLEGTDTQYF
TRBJ2-2	16	TRBV5-6	TRBD1	NA	TGTGCCAGCAGCTTATCCGGGACAGGGGGGTCCGGGGAGCTGTTTTTT	CASSLSGTGGSGELFF